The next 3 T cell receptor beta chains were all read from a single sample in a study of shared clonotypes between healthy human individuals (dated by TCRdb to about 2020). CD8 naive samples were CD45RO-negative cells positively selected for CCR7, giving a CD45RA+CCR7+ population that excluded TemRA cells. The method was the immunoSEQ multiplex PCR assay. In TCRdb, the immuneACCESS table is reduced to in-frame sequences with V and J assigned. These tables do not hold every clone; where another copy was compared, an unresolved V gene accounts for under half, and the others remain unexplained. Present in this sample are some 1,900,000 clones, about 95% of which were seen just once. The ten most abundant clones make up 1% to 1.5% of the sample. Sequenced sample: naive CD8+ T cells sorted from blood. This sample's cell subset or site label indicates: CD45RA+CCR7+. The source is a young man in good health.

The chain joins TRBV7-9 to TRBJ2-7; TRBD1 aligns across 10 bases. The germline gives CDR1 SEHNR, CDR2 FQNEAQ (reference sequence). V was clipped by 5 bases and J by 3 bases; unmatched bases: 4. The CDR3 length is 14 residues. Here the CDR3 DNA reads TGTGCCAGCAGCCCGGACAGGGGGTTCTACGAGCAGTACTTC. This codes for CASSPDRGFYEQYF.

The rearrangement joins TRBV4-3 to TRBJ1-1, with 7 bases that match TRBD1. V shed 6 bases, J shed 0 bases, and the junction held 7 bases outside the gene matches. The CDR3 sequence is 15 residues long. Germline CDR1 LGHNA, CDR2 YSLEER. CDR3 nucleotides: TGCGCCAGCAGTCCGGAGACAGGGATGAACACTGAAGCTTTCTTT. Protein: CASSPETGMNTEAFF.

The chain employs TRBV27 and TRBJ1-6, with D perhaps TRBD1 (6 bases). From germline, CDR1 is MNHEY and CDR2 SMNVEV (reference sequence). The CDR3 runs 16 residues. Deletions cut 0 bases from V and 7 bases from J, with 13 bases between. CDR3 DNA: TGTGCCAGCAGTTTATCGGCAGGGGAAGGCAATTCACCCCTCCACTTT. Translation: CASSLSAGEGNSPLHF.